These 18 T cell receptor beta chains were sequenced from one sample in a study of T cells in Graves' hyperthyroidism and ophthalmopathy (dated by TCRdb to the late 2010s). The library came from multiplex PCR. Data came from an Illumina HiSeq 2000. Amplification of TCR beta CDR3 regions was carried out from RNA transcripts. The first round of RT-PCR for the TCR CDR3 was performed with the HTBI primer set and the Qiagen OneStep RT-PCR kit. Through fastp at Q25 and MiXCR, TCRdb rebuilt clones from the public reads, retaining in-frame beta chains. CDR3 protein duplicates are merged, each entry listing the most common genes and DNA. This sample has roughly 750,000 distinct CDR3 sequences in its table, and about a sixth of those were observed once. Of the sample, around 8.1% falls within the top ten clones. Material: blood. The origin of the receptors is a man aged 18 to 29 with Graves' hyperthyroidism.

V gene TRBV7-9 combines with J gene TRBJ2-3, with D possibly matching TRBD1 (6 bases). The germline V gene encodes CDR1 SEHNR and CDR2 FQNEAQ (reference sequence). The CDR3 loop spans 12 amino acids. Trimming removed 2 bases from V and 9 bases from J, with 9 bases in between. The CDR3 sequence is CASSLPDRTQYF. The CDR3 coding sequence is TGTGCCAGCAGCTTACCCGACAGGACGCAGTATTTT.

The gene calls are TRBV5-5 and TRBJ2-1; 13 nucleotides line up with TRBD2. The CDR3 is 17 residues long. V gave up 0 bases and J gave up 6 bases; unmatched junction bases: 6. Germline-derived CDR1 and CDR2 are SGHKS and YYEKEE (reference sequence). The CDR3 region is CASSLDHGTSGANEQFF. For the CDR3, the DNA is TGTGCCAGCAGCTTGGACCACGGGACTAGCGGGGCCAATGAGCAGTTCTTC.

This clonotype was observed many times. Here the CDR3 reads CASRSREGGPYEQFF. CDR3 coding DNA: TGTGCCAGCAGGTCCAGGGAGGGAGGGCCTTATGAGCAGTTCTTC. This sequence joins TRBV7-9 and TRBJ2-1; TRBD2 matches 7 bases. Germline V gene sequence: CDR1 SEHNR, CDR2 FQNEAQ (reference sequence). The CDR3 covers 15 residues. V shed 6 bases, J shed 8 bases, and the junction held 13 bases outside the gene matches.

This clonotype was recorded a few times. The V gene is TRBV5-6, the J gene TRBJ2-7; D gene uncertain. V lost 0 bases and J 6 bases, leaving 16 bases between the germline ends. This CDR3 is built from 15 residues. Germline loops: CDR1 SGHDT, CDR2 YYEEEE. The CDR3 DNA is TGTGCCAGCAGCTTGGAAGTCGGGCGGAGAGGCGAGCAGTACTTC. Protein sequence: CASSLEVGRRGEQYF. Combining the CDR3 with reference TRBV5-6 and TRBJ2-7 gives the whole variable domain DAGVTQSPTHLIKTRGQQVTLRCSPKSGHDTVSWYQQALGQGPQFIFQYYEEEERQRGNFPDRFSGHQFPNYSSELNVNALLLGDSALYLCASSLEVGRRGEQYFGPGTRLTVT.

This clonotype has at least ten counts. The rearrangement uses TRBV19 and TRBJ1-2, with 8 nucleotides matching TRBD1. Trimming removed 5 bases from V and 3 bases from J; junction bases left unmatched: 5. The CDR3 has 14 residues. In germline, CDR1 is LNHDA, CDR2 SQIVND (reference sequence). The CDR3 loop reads CASSGGQGYYGYTF. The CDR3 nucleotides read TGTGCCAGTAGTGGAGGACAGGGTTACTATGGCTACACCTTC.

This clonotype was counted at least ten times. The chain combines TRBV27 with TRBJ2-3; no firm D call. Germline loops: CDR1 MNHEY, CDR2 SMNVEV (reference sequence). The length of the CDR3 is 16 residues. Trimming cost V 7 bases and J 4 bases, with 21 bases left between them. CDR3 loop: CASNHPPDRTPDTQYF. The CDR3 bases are TGTGCCAGCAACCATCCCCCTGACCGGACCCCAGATACGCAGTATTTT.

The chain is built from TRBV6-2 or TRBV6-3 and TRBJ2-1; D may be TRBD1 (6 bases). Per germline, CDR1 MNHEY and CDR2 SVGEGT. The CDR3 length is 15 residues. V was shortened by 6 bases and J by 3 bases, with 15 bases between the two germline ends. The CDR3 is CASRSAGVDYNEQFF. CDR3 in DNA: TGTGCCAGCAGGTCGGCAGGGGTGGACTACAATGAGCAGTTCTTC.

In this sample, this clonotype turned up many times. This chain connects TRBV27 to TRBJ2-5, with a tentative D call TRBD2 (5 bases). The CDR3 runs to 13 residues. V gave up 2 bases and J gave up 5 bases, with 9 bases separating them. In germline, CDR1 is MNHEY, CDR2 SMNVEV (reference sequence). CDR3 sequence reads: CASSLRRRETQYF. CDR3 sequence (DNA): TGTGCCAGCAGTTTAAGGAGGAGGGAGACCCAGTACTTC.

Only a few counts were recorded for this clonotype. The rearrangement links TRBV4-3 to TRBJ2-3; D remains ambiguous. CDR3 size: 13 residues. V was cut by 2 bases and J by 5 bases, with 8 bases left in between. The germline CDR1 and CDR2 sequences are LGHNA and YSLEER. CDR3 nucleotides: TGCGCCAGCAGCCAAACGACACTAGATACGCAGTATTTT. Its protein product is CASSQTTLDTQYF.

The CDR3 sequence is CASSRRGWVGSYEQYF. The DNA for the CDR3 is TGTGCCAGCAGCCGACGGGGGTGGGTGGGCTCCTACGAGCAGTACTTC. The chain recombines TRBV27 with TRBJ2-7, with D maybe TRBD2 (6 bases). This CDR3 contains 16 residues. Trimming shortened V by 6 bases and J by 0 bases, and 18 bases separated the two germline ends. CDR1 is MNHEY, CDR2 SMNVEV, per germline (reference sequence).

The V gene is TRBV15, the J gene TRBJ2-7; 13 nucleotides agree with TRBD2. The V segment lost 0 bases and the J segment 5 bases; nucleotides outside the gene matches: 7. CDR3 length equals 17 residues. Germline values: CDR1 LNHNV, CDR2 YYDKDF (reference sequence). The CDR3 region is CATSRDRGLAGAHEQYF. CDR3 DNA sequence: TGTGCCACCAGCAGAGATCGCGGACTAGCGGGAGCCCACGAGCAGTACTTC.

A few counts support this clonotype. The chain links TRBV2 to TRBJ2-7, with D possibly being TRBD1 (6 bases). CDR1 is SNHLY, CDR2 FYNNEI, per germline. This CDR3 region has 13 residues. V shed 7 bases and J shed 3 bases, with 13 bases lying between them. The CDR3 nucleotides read TGTGCCAGCAACAGGGACCGAGACTACGAGCAGTACTTC. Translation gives CASNRDRDYEQYF.

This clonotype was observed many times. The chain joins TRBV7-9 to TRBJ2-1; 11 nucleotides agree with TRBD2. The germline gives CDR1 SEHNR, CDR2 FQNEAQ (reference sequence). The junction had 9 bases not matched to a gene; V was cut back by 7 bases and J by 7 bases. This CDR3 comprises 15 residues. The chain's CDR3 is CASTLLAGVKNEQFF. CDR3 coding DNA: TGTGCCAGCACCCTACTAGCGGGAGTAAAAAATGAGCAGTTCTTC.

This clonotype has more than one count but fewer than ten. The CDR3, as DNA: TGCAGTGCTAGAGCACCTTCTAACTATGGCTACACCTTC. It translates to CSARAPSNYGYTF. The chain recombines TRBV20-1 with TRBJ1-2; no clear D. The V gene lost 1 base and the J gene lost 0 bases, with 6 bases spanning the gap. The CDR3 has 13 amino acids. Germline loops: CDR1 DFQATT, CDR2 SNEGSKA (reference sequence).

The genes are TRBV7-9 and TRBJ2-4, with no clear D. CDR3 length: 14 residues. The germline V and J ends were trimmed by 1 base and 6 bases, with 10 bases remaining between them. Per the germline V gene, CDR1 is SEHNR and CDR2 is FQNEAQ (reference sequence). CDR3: CASSLGLQGNIQYF. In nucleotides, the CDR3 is TGTGCCAGCAGCTTAGGGCTACAAGGAAACATTCAGTACTTC. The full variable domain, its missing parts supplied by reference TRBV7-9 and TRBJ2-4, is DTGVSQNPRHKITKRGQNVTFRCDPISEHNRLYWYRQTLGQGPEFLTYFQNEAQLEKSRLLSDRFSAERPKGSFSTLEIQRTEQGDSAMYLCASSLGLQGNIQYFGAGTRLSVL.

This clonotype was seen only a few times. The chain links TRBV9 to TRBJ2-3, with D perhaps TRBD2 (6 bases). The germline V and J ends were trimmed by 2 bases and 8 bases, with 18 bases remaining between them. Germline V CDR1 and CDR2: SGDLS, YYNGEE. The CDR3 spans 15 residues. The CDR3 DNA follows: TGTGCCAGCAGCGTTATCGGCGGGGCCCCCGGTACGCAGTATTTT. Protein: CASSVIGGAPGTQYF.

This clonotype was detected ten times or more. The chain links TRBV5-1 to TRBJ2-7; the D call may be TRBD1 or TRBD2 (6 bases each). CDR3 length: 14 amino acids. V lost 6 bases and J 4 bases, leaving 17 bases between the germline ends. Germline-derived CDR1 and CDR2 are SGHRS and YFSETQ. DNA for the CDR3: TGCGCCAGCACAGTGGGGGGCGCCTTGTACGAGCAGTACTTC. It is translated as CASTVGGALYEQYF.

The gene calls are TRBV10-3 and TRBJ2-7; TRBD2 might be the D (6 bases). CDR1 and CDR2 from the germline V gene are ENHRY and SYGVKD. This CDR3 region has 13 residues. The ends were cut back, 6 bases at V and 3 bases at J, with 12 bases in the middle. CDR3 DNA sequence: TGTGCCATCAGCCCGAACGGGGGCTACGAGCAGTACTTC. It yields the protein CAISPNGGYEQYF.